This TCR beta chain comes out of a study of blood T cell repertoires in COVID-19. Turning to the study itself: COVID-19 samples from acute and convalescent phases originated in the United States, Italy and Spain. The cDNA or gDNA used as material had been derived from T cells, B-cell-depleted T cells, or PBMCs.

Original processing notes: Counts of nucleated cells, estimated from reference gene primer amplification, were obtained. Method: immunoSEQ multiplex PCR; TCRdb's copy keeps in-frame clones and lacks some. D and trimming come from the DNA, and the V and J calls and clone size come from that table. The sample has about 670,000 clones; around 89% are singletons. The CDR3 has 14 residues. V lost 1 base to trimming and J lost 3 bases, with 7 bases between them. CDR1 SGHNT and CDR2 YYREEE come from the germline V gene (reference sequence). This clonotype was sampled from a woman aged 18-29 years with acute or convalescent COVID-19. Sample: peripheral blood. V is TRBV5-4 and J is TRBJ2-2; D unclear. The chain's CDR3 is CASSLSVDTGELFF. CDR3 DNA: TGTGCCAGCAGCTTGTCCGTAGACACCGGGGAGCTGTTTTTT.